This TCR beta chain was sequenced for a study of cytomegalovirus exposure and HLA in healthy donors. Study-wide findings and caveats: Altogether, some 170 TCR beta chains were recorded as cytomegalovirus-associated. In the roughly 120 validation repertoires, a later analysis found that first-cohort TCR clusters tended to co-occur. In vitro, three CMV-associated chains proved specific for CMV antigens.

Trimming took off 3 bases at V and 0 bases at J, with 9 bases between the two ends. The length of the CDR3 is 14 residues. Germline values: CDR1 SGHVS, CDR2 FQNEAQ. To note about this clone: Antigen unknown.

Data came from immunoSEQ multiplex PCR; TCRdb stores just in-frame clones and leaves some out. Of about 130,000 clones in the sample, about nine tenths were seen once. V gene TRBV7-8 combines with J gene TRBJ2-7; no definite D call. The sample comprised PBMCs. The sequence was collected from a woman aged 25 to 45 in good health and CMV-seropositive. The CDR3: CASSLGSRSYEQYF. The CDR3 DNA sequence: TGTGCCAGCAGCTTGGGCAGCCGCTCCTACGAGCAGTACTTC.